The TCR beta chain described here comes from a study of CD8+CD57+ T cells in acquired aplastic anemia. Study summary: Each DNA sample taken from sorted CD4+ and CD8+ cells came to 3 to 4 ug on average.

Overall study findings and caveats: Patients and controls had CD8+ Simpson's diversity values that were not significantly distinct.

In patients chosen for sequencing, flow cytometry had shown CD8+CD57+ cell expansion. The cohort consisted entirely of patients having severe acquired aplastic anemia. The study sampled blood from patients who had received no therapy. Profiling that covered TCR beta VDJ and CDR3 relied on genomic DNA as its template. One entry per CDR3 protein results from TCRdb running MiXCR on the reads. The sample records about 250,000 distinct CDR3 sequences, roughly half being singletons. This clonotype was counted many times. Its matching antigen is unknown. Germline V lookup: CDR1 SGDLS, CDR2 YYNGEE. The CDR3 covers 14 residues. The V end was cut by 2 bases, the J end by 1 base, with 9 bases between.

The V and J genes are TRBV9 and TRBJ1-1, with D possibly matching TRBD1 (6 bases). What was sequenced was sorted CD4+, CD8+, or CD8+CD57+ T cells (not recorded which) from PBMCs. This TCR was sampled from a human donor with aplastic anemia. The CDR3 loop reads CASSVGQRNTEAFF. CDR3 in DNA: TGTGCCAGCAGCGTCGGACAGAGGAACACTGAAGCTTTCTTT.